This T cell receptor (beta chain) stems from a study of cytomegalovirus exposure and HLA in healthy donors. With 3 bases clipped from V and 5 bases from J, the junction kept 7 bases outside the gene matches. The germline CDR1 and CDR2 sequences are SGDLS and YYNGEE. This CDR3 is built from 14 residues. PCR primers comprised 60 Vbeta and 13 Jbeta primers. Authors' methods: In a later analysis, the count reached some 73 million unique TCR beta chains, with 9 million to 11 million shared. Method: immunoSEQ multiplex PCR; TCRdb's copy keeps in-frame clones and lacks some. The V and J calls and clone size were taken over from that table, and D and trimming were inferred from the DNA. This listing includes about 200,000 clones.

The gene calls are TRBV9 and TRBJ1-1; 7 bases are shared with TRBD1. The sample comprised PBMCs. The source is a girl aged 2-10 years in good health and CMV-seropositive. The CDR3, as DNA: TGTGCCAGCAGCGCAACAGGGGCGAGAACTGAAGCTTTCTTT. It is translated as CASSATGARTEAFF.